This T cell receptor (beta chain) was documented in a study of blood T cell repertoires in COVID-19. Study summary: Sample material is recorded as cDNA or gDNA derived from T cells, B-cell-depleted T cells, or PBMCs.

Cohort 3 donors were reported recovered after two negative PCRs, clearance, or symptom resolution. The table came from immunoSEQ multiplex PCR; TCRdb's copy has only in-frame clones and leaves some out. The data hold 300,000 or so clones, with 70% to 90% observed a single time. The CDR3 totals 15 residues. Germline V lookup: CDR1 GTSNPN, CDR2 SVGIG (reference sequence). V lost 3 bases to trimming and J lost 0 bases, with 14 bases between them. Sequencing input: PBMCs or T cells enriched from blood (not recorded which). The V gene is TRBV30, the J gene TRBJ1-1; unclear D gene. The sequence derives from a woman aged 25 to 39 who had recovered from COVID-19. Written as DNA, the CDR3 is TGTGCCTGGAGATTGAGGGCCGTGGTGAACACTGAAGCTTTCTTT. This gives the protein CAWRLRAVVNTEAFF.